This is a list of T cell receptor beta chains from one sample in a study of T-cell memory formation after mild COVID-19. TCRdb re-analysed the 5' RACE reads in MiXCR, keeping a single row per CDR3 protein. The data contain a few hundred thousand distinct CDR3 sequences, about 23% of them singletons. The material sequenced was PBMCs or a T cell subset sorted from them (not recorded which). These receptors all stem from an adult woman who had mild COVID-19 (a few samples of this study predate the infection). Cell type and time point are not known. Each CDR3 is given with its conserved first and last residue. The D gene is left open where the match is weak. Where a row states a size, it is once, few, many or the class of an expanded clone; other rows omit it.

V gene,D gene,J gene,clone size,CDR3 DNA,CDR3 protein
TRBV10-3,-,TRBJ1-2,-,TGTGCCATCAGAGGCGACAGCATGCTGCCCTATGGCTACACCTTC,CAIRGDSMLPYGYTF
TRBV20-1,TRBD2,TRBJ2-2,few,TGCAGTGCGGCGCTAGCGGGAGGGCCGGGCACCGGGGAGCTGTTTTTT,CSAALAGGPGTGELFF
TRBV4-3,-,TRBJ2-7,few,TGCGCCAGCAGCCAAGATTATGGCGTGAGCTCCTACGAGCAGTACTTC,CASSQDYGVSSYEQYF
TRBV4-2,TRBD2,TRBJ2-1,few,TGTGCCAGCAGCCAAGATCAGTCTAGCGGGGAGGGTTATGAGCAGTTCTTC,CASSQDQSSGEGYEQFF
TRBV6-5,TRBD1,TRBJ1-1,once,TGTGCCAGCAGTTACAGCAGGGGGGACACTGAAGCTTTCTTT,CASSYSRGDTEAFF
TRBV2,TRBD1,TRBJ1-2,-,TGTGCCAGCAGGGAGGGGACAGGGGATGGCTACACCTTC,CASREGTGDGYTF
TRBV7-6,TRBD2,TRBJ2-1,few,TGTGCCAGCAGCTTAGCGGAAGCGGGAGTCAATGAGCAGTTCTTC,CASSLAEAGVNEQFF
TRBV4-2,TRBD1,TRBJ1-2,few,TGTGCCAGCAGCCAAGGCGAGGACAGGCCACACTATGGCTACACCTTC,CASSQGEDRPHYGYTF
TRBV29-1,TRBD2,TRBJ2-3,few,TGCAGCGTTCCGACTAGCGGGAGTGCAGATACGCAGTATTTT,CSVPTSGSADTQYF
TRBV2,-,TRBJ1-2,-,TGTGCCAGCAGGGCGAGAAGACAGAGGTCAAGCTATGGCTACACCTTC,CASRARRQRSSYGYTF
TRBV18,-,TRBJ1-1,few,TGTGCCTGCGGCGGGGCTTTGAACACTGAAGCTTTCTTT,CACGGALNTEAFF